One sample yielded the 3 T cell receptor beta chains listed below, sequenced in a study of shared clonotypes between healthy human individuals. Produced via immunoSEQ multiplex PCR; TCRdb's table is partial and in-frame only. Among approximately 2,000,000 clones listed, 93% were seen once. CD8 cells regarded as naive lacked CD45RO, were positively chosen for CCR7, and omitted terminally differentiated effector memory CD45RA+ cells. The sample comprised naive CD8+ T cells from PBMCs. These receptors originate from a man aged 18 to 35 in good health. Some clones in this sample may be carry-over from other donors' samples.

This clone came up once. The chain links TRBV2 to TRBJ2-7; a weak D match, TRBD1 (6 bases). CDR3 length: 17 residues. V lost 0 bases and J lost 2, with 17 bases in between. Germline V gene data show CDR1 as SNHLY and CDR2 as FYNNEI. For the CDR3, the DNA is TGTGCCAGCAGTGAAGCGCTTCAGGGGCCCACAACCTACGAGCAGTACTTC. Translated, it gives CASSEALQGPTTYEQYF.

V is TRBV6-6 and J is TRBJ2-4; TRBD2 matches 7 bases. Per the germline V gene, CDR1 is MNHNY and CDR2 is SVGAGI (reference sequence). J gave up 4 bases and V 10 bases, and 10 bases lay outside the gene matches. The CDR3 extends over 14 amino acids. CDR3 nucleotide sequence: TGTGCCACAAGCGGGGCCGGGGGAAAAAACATTCAGTACTTC. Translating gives CATSGAGGKNIQYF.

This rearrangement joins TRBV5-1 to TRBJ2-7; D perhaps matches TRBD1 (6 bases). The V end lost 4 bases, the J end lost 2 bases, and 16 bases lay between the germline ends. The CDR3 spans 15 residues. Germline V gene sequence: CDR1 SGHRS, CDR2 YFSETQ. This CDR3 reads CASSPLPGTPYEQYF. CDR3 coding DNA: TGCGCCAGCAGCCCACTCCCCGGGACACCCTACGAGCAGTACTTC. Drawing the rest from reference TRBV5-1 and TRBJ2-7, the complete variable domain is KAGVTQTPRYLIKTRGQQVTLSCSPISGHRSVSWYQQTPGQGLQFLFEYFSETQRNKGNFPGRFSGRQFSNSRSEMNVSTLELGDSALYLCASSPLPGTPYEQYFGPGTRLTVT.